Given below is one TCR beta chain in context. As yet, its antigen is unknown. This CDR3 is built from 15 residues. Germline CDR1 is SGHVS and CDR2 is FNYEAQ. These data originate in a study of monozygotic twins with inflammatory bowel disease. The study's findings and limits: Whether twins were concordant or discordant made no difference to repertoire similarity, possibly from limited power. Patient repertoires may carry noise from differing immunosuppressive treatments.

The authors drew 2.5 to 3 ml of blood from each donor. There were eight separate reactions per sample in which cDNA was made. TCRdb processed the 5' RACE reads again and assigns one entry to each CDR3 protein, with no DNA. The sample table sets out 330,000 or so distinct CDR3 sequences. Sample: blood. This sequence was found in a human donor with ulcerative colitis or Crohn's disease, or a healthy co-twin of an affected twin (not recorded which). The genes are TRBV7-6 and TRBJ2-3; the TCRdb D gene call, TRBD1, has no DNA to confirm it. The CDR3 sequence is CASSQNSGRGDTQYF. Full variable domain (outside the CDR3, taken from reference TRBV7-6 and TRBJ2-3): GAGVSQSPRYKVTKRGQDVALRCDPISGHVSLYWYRQALGQGPEFLTYFNYEAQQDKSGLPNDRFSAERPEGSISTLTIQRTEQRDSAMYRCASSQNSGRGDTQYFGPGTRLTVL.